The rows below give T cell receptor beta chains drawn from one sample of a study of T cell changes during pregnancy in multiple sclerosis. Profiling relied on immunoSEQ multiplex PCR, and the TCRdb table lists in-frame clones only, not all of them. The sample has tens of thousands of clones, around 90% seen once; the top ten hold around 0.25%. The input for sequencing was CD4+ T cells from peripheral blood mononuclear cells, taken in the second trimester of pregnancy. The receptors come from a female donor with multiple sclerosis, enrolled in a pregnancy study. Both conserved end residues are part of each CDR3. The order of the fields is clone size, J gene, D gene, V gene, CDR3 DNA, CDR3 protein. A D gene is named only where the DNA matches it firmly. Clone size is not always given. Where it is, it says once, few, many or a class for expanded clones.

>-|TRBJ2-5|TRBD2|TRBV28
TGTGCCAGCAGTTTATACCCGGGACTAGCTGGCCAAGAGACCCAGTACTTC
CASSLYPGLAGQETQYF
>-|TRBJ2-6|-|TRBV19
TGTGCCAGTAGGAGTAGCTCTGGGGCCAACGTCCTGACTTTC
CASRSSSGANVLTF
>-|TRBJ2-3|TRBD2|TRBV5-1
TGCGCCAGCATGACCAGGACTAGCAGCACAGATACGCAGTATTTT
CASMTRTSSTDTQYF
>-|TRBJ2-1|TRBD2|TRBV5-1
TGCGCCAGCAGCTTGCAGACCGGGACTAGCAGTTTATTCGAGCAGTTCTTC
CASSLQTGTSSLFEQFF
>-|TRBJ1-1|-|TRBV29-1
TGCAGCGTTGGTTATGAGGGGCCGGGAGAAGTCCGCAATGAAGCTTTCTTT
CSVGYEGPGEVRNEAFF
>-|TRBJ1-5|TRBD1|TRBV30
TGTGCCTGGAGTAGGGACAGCAACAATCAGCCCCAACATTTT
CAWSRDSNNQPQHF
>-|TRBJ2-7|TRBD2|TRBV23-1
TGCGCCAGCAGGAACAGGGATAGGGTAACTAGCGGGATTGCGTCTAGAACCTACGAGCAGTACTTC
CASRNRDRVTSGIASRTYEQYF
>-|TRBJ2-2|-|TRBV10-2
TGCGCCAGCAGACAGCTCACCGGGGAGCTGTTTTTT
CASRQLTGELFF
>-|TRBJ1-6|-|TRBV19
TGTGCCAGTAGTTTTACTGATTCGGAGGGTTCACCCCTCCACTTT
CASSFTDSEGSPLHF
>-|TRBJ1-6|-|TRBV5-5
TGTGCCAGCAGCTTGACCCAACTAGGATTGAATTCACCCCTCCACTTT
CASSLTQLGLNSPLHF
>-|TRBJ1-6|-|TRBV5-4
TGTGCCAGCAGCTTGAAGGCAGGGTGGAATTCACCCCTCCACTTT
CASSLKAGWNSPLHF
>-|TRBJ1-5|-|TRBV19
TGTGCCAGTAGTGGCCCTTTAGGCGGCAGCAATCAGCCCCAGCATTTT
CASSGPLGGSNQPQHF
>-|TRBJ1-5|-|TRBV6-5
TGTGCCAGCGGCAGCGTCCTTGGGCCCCAGCATTTT
CASGSVLGPQHF
>-|TRBJ2-7|-|TRBV11-2
TGTGCCAGCAGCGCAGGGCAGTCAGGAGCCTACGAGCAGTACTTC
CASSAGQSGAYEQYF
>-|TRBJ2-5|-|TRBV6-5
TGTGCCAGCAGCCCCAACTTGGAGACCCAGTACTTC
CASSPNLETQYF
>-|TRBJ2-1|TRBD2|TRBV9
TGTGCCAGCAGCCTAGATCCTAGCGGGGCCCGGCAGGATGAGCAGTTCTTC
CASSLDPSGARQDEQFF
>-|TRBJ2-2|TRBD1|TRBV7-9
TGTGCCAGCAGCATATCAGGGGGCAGAACCGGGGAGCTGTTTTTT
CASSISGGRTGELFF
>once|TRBJ2-7|-|TRBV9
TGTGCCAGCAGCGTTGACGGGAGTTCAGTGTGGCAGTACTTC
CASSVDGSSVWQYF
>-|TRBJ2-3|-|TRBV5-1
TGCGCCAGCAGCTTGGGTGGGAGTGACGATACGCAGTATTTT
CASSLGGSDDTQYF
>-|TRBJ2-5|-|TRBV18
TGTGCCAGCAGCAGACTAAACGTTAATCAAGAGACCCAGTACTTC
CASSRLNVNQETQYF
>-|TRBJ1-1|-|TRBV7-9
TGTGCCAGCAGCTTAGAGCAGAACACTGAAGCTTTCTTT
CASSLEQNTEAFF
>-|TRBJ2-5|-|TRBV5-1
TGCGCCAGCAGCCCTCGCGGAGGGATCGAGACCCAGTACTTC
CASSPRGGIETQYF
>-|TRBJ1-2|TRBD1|TRBV5-1
TGCGCCAGCAGCACGGGACAGATCGATTATGGCTACACCTTC
CASSTGQIDYGYTF
>-|TRBJ1-2|-|TRBV19
TGTGCCAGTAGTATACCACCCCTTCTACTGGCAGAGGGTAACTATGGCTACACCTTC
CASSIPPLLLAEGNYGYTF
>-|TRBJ1-2|-|TRBV7-2
TGTGCCAGCAGCTTCACGTTCGCTTCAGGCTATGGCTACACCTTC
CASSFTFASGYGYTF
>-|TRBJ2-3|-|TRBV6-1
TGTGCCAGTGCCACGGGTACAGATACGCAGTATTTT
CASATGTDTQYF
>once|TRBJ1-4|-|TRBV18
TGTGCCAGCTCACTCGGCACAGGAACTAATGAAAAACTGTTTTTT
CASSLGTGTNEKLFF
>-|TRBJ1-1|-|TRBV14
TGTGCCAGCAGCCAAGGCCATTTTGTAGGCCCCGGGGGGACTGAAGCTTTCTTT
CASSQGHFVGPGGTEAFF
>-|TRBJ2-3|-|TRBV4-1
TGCGCCAGCAGCCAAGATTGGCAGGTTAGCGGACCCATCACAGATACGCAGTATTTT
CASSQDWQVSGPITDTQYF
>-|TRBJ2-3|TRBD1|TRBV18
TGTGCCAGCTCACCCCAGGGACAGGGCAACACAGATACGCAGTATTTT
CASSPQGQGNTDTQYF
>-|TRBJ1-4|-|TRBV5-1
TGCGCCAGCAGCCAGGGTTCCCGACAAACTAATGAAAAACTGTTTTTT
CASSQGSRQTNEKLFF
>-|TRBJ2-5|-|TRBV7-7
TGTGCTAGCAGCTTAGGTCCCCTAATGGCCCAGTACTTC
CASSLGPLMAQYF
>-|TRBJ1-1|-|TRBV19
TGTGCCAGTAGTATAGGCGGCTTCGTGAACACTGAAGCTTTCTTT
CASSIGGFVNTEAFF
>-|TRBJ2-6|-|TRBV5-1
TGCGCCAGCAGCTTTGGACAGTCCCTCTCTGGGGCCAACGTCCTGACTTTC
CASSFGQSLSGANVLTF
>-|TRBJ2-7|TRBD1|TRBV5-1
TGCGCCAGCAGCTCCGAAGGGACAGGTCGCGAGCAGTACTTC
CASSSEGTGREQYF
>-|TRBJ1-6|-|TRBV4-1
TGCGCCAGCAGCCAACCGGACGGGAGTTATTCACCCCTCCACTTT
CASSQPDGSYSPLHF
>-|TRBJ1-2|-|TRBV6-6
TGTGCCAGCAGTTACCCCGCCGGATCAGGGCCCGATGGCTACACCTTC
CASSYPAGSGPDGYTF
>-|TRBJ1-1|-|TRBV4-1
TGCGCCAGCAGCCAAGTACCGGGGTTGGGCACTGAAGCTTTCTTT
CASSQVPGLGTEAFF
>-|TRBJ2-1|-|TRBV10-1
TGCGCCAGCAGCGTGAGTAATCATGAGCAGTTCTTC
CASSVSNHEQFF
>few|TRBJ2-3|-|TRBV5-1
TGCGCCAGCAGCTTGTCCAGCGGTCTGGATACGCAGTATTTT
CASSLSSGLDTQYF